Listed here are 10 T cell receptor beta chains from one sample, sequenced in a study of T and B cells in COVID-19 patients. TRB was amplified from around 250-500 ng of blood genomic DNA. Multiplex PCR with BIOMED2 TRB-A/B primer pools amplified TRB rearrangements. TCRdb reanalysed the multiplex PCR reads using MiXCR and keeps one entry per CDR3 protein. The sample has around 15,000 distinct CDR3 sequences; around 30% are singletons. Sequenced: blood. Receptor source: a human donor who had recovered from COVID-19.

V usage is TRBV19 and J usage is TRBJ2-1; 11 nucleotides line up with TRBD2. V was pared by 10 bases and J by 1 base, with 3 bases of the junction left unmatched. Germline loops: CDR1 LNHDA, CDR2 SQIVND (reference sequence). CDR3 length: 14 amino acids. The CDR3 here is CATSSGGSYNEQFF. In DNA form, the CDR3 reads TGTGCCACTTCTAGCGGGGGGTCCTACAATGAGCAGTTCTTC.

The table lists this clonotype with a few counts. The J gene is TRBJ2-3, the V gene TRBV18; D possibly uses TRBD1 or TRBD2 (6 bases each). The CDR3 runs to 20 residues. Between the trimmed V and J ends, which lost 1 base and 0 bases, there was a span of 23 bases. CDR1 KGHSH and CDR2 LQKENI come from the germline V gene. In DNA, the CDR3 is TGTGCCAGCTCACCACTCTCGAGCCTAGGGGGGCCCCTTAGCACAGATACGCAGTATTTT. It yields the protein CASSPLSSLGGPLSTDTQYF.

Within the sample, this clonotype is medium-sized. The chain is built from TRBV19 and TRBJ1-5; D is uncertain. Germline lookup yields CDR1 LNHDA and CDR2 SQIVND (reference sequence). CDR3 size: 12 residues. Between the trimmed V and J ends, which lost 8 bases and 7 bases, there was a span of 12 bases. Here the CDR3 reads CASAGLPQPQHF. The CDR3 DNA follows: TGTGCCAGTGCCGGGTTGCCCCAGCCCCAGCATTTT. Supplemented by reference TRBV19 and TRBJ1-5, the full variable domain reads DGGITQSPKYLFRKEGQNVTLSCEQNLNHDAMYWYRQDPGQGLRLIYYSQIVNDFQKGDIAEGYSVSREKKESFPLTVTSAQKNPTAFYLCASAGLPQPQHFGDGTRLSIL.

This clonotype is medium-sized within its sample. This sequence joins TRBV6-5 and TRBJ2-3; 7 positions match TRBD1. The CDR3 spans 14 residues. Germline V gives CDR1 MNHEY, CDR2 SVGAGI. The ends lost 6 bases at V and 2 bases at J; junction bases unmatched: 5. The CDR3, as DNA: TGTGCCAGCAGCCGCGACAGGGACACAGATACGCAGTATTTT. Protein product: CASSRDRDTDTQYF.

This clonotype has a handful of counts. The V gene is TRBV5-4, the J gene TRBJ1-1; D gene unclear. This CDR3 spans 14 amino acids. Trimming pared 4 bases from V and 1 base from J, leaving 11 bases between. The germline V gene has CDR1 SGHNT and CDR2 YYREEE (reference sequence). The CDR3 sequence is CASSTDGPNTEAFF. The DNA for the CDR3 is TGTGCCAGCAGCACAGACGGACCGAACACTGAAGCTTTCTTT.

The chain recombines TRBV20-1 with TRBJ1-1; D gene unclear. With 0 bases removed from V and 5 bases from J, the gap between germline ends came to 10 bases. Looked up from germline, CDR1 is DFQATT and CDR2 is SNEGSKA (reference sequence). The CDR3 extends over 13 amino acids. CDR3 nucleotides: TGCAGTGCTAGAGATCCCCCAAGAACTGAAGCTTTCTTT. It is translated as CSARDPPRTEAFF.

The chain uses TRBV6-1 and TRBJ2-3; D tentatively fits TRBD1 or TRBD2 (5 bases each). CDR3 length equals 12 residues. V was shortened by 4 bases and J by 7 bases, with 9 bases between the two germline ends. Per germline, CDR1 MNHNS and CDR2 SASEGT. The CDR3 is CASSGGDYTQYF. DNA of the CDR3: TGTGCCAGCAGTGGAGGGGATTATACGCAGTATTTT.

The chain links TRBV6-1 to TRBJ2-5; 7 bases map to TRBD2. Germline-derived CDR1 and CDR2 are MNHNS and SASEGT. This CDR3 spans 16 amino acids. V lost 3 bases, J lost 5 bases, and 12 bases stayed unmatched. The CDR3 spells CASSDTGTMVEETQYF. CDR3 in DNA: TGTGCCAGCAGTGACACCGGGACTATGGTTGAGGAGACCCAGTACTTC.

This clonotype is categorized as medium-sized. The CDR3 DNA follows: TGCAGCGTTGAGTTACCCCTTGACAGGGGCAGCTCCTACGAGCAGTACTTC. Residues: CSVELPLDRGSSYEQYF. The genes are TRBV29-1 and TRBJ2-7, with 8 bases lining up with TRBD1. Germline CDR1 is SQVTM and CDR2 is ANQGSEA. This CDR3 contains 17 residues. The V and J ends lost 3 bases and 0 bases, in that order; junction bases with no gene match: 13.

Many counts were recorded for this clonotype. The chain links TRBV10-3 to TRBJ2-2; D not resolved. V shed 0 bases and J shed 2 bases, with 4 bases lying between them. CDR1 and CDR2 from the germline V gene are ENHRY and SYGVKD. The CDR3 totals 14 residues. CDR3 DNA: TGTGCCATCAGTGAGTCTGACAACACCGGGGAGCTGTTTTTT. Translated, it gives CAISESDNTGELFF.